The clone carrying this T cell receptor (beta chain) has just one count. The target antigen is unknown. This record belongs to a study of cytomegalovirus exposure and HLA in healthy donors. Generated by immunoSEQ multiplex PCR, the TCRdb table keeps only in-frame clones and is missing some. The sample lists more than 250,000 clones; less than 95% were seen once. The donors were members of the validation cohort, which comprised about 120 subjects and was separate from the first cohort of 600 to 800 subjects. Study results and limitations: Researchers reported that a few CMV-associated chains were confirmed in vitro as CMV antigen-specific. Subsequent analysis of the 100 to 150 validation repertoires found a tendency for first-cohort TCR clusters to co-occur. Most observed TCR sequences were rare, whereas some public TCRs were detected in many donors.

The germline gives CDR1 ENHRY, CDR2 SYGVKD. The CDR3 is made up of 15 amino acids. With V trimmed by 2 bases and J by 2 bases, 3 bases remained unmatched. The sequence derives from a woman aged 30 to 39 in good health and CMV-seronegative. The sample consisted of PBMCs. This chain links TRBV10-3 with TRBJ2-3, with TRBD1 matching over 8 bases. As DNA, the CDR3 is TGTGCCATCAGTGAGGCGGACAGGGCCACAGATACGCAGTATTTT. Amino acid sequence: CAISEADRATDTQYF.